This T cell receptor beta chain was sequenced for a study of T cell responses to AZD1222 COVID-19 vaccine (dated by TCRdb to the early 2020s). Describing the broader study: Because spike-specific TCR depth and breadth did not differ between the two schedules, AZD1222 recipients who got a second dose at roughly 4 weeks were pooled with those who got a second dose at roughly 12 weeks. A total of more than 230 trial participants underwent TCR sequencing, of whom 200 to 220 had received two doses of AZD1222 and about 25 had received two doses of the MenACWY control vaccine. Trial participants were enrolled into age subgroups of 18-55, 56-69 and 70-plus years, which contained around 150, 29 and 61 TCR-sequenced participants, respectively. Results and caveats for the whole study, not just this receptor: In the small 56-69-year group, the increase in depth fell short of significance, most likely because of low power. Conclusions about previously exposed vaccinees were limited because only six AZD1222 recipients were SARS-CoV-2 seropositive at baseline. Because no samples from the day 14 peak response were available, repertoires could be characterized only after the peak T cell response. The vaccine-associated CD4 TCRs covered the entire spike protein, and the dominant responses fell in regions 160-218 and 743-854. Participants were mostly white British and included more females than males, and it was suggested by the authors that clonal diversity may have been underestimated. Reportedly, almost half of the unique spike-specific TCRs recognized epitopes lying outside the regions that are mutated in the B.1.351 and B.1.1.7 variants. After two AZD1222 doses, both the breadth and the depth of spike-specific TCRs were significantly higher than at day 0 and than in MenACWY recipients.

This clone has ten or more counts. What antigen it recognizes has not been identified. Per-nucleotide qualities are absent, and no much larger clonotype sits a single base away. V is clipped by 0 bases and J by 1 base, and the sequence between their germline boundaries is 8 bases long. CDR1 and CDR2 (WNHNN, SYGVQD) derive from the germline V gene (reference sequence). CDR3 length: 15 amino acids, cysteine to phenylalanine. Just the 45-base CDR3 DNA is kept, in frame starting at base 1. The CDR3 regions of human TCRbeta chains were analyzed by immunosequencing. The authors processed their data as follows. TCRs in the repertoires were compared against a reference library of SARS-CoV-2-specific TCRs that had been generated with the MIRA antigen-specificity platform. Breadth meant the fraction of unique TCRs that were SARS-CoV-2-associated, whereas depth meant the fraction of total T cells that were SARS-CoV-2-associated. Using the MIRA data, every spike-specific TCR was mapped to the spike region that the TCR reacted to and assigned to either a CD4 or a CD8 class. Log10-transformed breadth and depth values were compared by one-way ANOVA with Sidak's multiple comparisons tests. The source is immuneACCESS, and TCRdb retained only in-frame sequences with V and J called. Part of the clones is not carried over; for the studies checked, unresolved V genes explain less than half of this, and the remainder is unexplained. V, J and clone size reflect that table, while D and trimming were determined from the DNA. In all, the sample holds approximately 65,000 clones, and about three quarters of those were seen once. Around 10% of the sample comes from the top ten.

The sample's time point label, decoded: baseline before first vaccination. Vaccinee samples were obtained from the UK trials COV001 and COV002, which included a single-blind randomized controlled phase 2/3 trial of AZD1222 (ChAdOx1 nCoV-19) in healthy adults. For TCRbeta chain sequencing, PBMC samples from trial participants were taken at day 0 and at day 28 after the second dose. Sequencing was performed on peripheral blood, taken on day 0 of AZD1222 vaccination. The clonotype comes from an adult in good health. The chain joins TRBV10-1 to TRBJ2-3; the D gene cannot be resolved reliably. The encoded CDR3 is CASSESLTGTDTQYF. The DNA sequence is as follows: TGCGCCAGCAGTGAGTCTTTGACGGGCACAGATACGCAGTATTTT.